Described below is a single T cell receptor beta chain sequence and its context. Its antigen is still unknown. Amplified material comprised TCR beta CDR3 regions derived from RNA transcripts. The first round was an RT-PCR with HTBI primers, and the second round was a multiplex PCR. TCRdb re-analysed the multiplex PCR reads in MiXCR, keeping a single row per CDR3 protein. Among 650,000 to 900,000 distinct CDR3 sequences, 40% were seen once, and the ten largest hold 44%. The CDR3 has 15 residues. Germline lookup yields CDR1 SNHLY and CDR2 FYNNEI. V lost 8 bases to trimming and J lost 1 base, with 16 bases between them. The starting material, roughly 9.4 ml of fresh peripheral blood, provided the PBMCs. The data originate from a study of Graves' ophthalmopathy and Graves' hyperthyroidism. Study results and caveats: The study's model predicted ophthalmopathy progression at roughly 64% sensitivity and about 72% specificity.

The chain is built from TRBV2 and TRBJ2-3; tentatively, D is TRBD2 (5 bases). The source is an adult man with Graves' ophthalmopathy. Sequenced material: peripheral blood. The CDR3 sequence: CASSRRGLRTDTQYF. The DNA of the CDR3 is TGTGCCAGCTCCCGACGGGGATTGCGCACAGATACGCAGTATTTT.